One TCR beta chain is described in this entry. The record originates from a study of OX40 agonist ivuxolimab in advanced cancers. Turning to the study itself: Partial responses were achieved by three patients: one hepatocellular carcinoma, two cutaneous melanoma.

CDR1 is SGHNT and CDR2 is YENEEA in the germline V gene. This CDR3 has 16 residues. The V and J ends lost 1 base and 2 bases respectively, with 14 bases between them. Only in-frame clones appear in the TCRdb table, and some are missing; sequencing was by immunoSEQ multiplex PCR. The sample lists tens of thousands of clones, approximately 80% occurring once. This clonotype was obtained from an adult with an advanced solid tumor such as melanoma, head and neck, liver or kidney cancer. The chain employs TRBV11-3 and TRBJ2-5, with D possibly TRBD2 on 5 matching bases. Sequenced here: CD4+ or CD8+ T cells sorted from blood, sampled in a trial of the OX40 agonist ivuxolimab. The CDR3 loop is CASSLGAEDLQETQYF. The CDR3 DNA reads TGTGCCAGCAGCTTAGGAGCGGAAGACTTACAAGAGACCCAGTACTTC.